The rows below give T cell receptor beta chains drawn from one sample of a study of shared clonotypes between healthy human individuals. Generated by immunoSEQ multiplex PCR, the TCRdb table keeps only in-frame clones and is missing some. The repertoire has about 600,000 clones, around 78% of them found once; the top ten carry around 12%. Sample: PBMCs. These receptors all stem from a woman aged 40 to 50 in good health. Some clones in this sample may be carry-over from other donors' samples. CDR3s include the opening cysteine and the closing phenylalanine or tryptophan. D genes are given only for firm matches. Rows may omit the clone size; those that give it use once, few, many or a size class.

TRBV7-6,.,15,TRBJ2-1,TRBD2,TGTGCCAGCAGCTCGGGGACTAGGTTATACAATGAGCAGTTCTTC,CASSSGTRLYNEQFF
TRBV7-2,.,16,TRBJ2-7,TRBD2,TGTGCCAGCAGCTTAGGGGGACTAGCGGCTTCCTACGAGCAGTACTTC,CASSLGGLAASYEQYF
TRBV5-8,.,11,TRBJ1-5,.,TGTGCCAGCAGCTTGGGTCAGACTCAGCATTTT,CASSLGQTQHF
TRBV28,.,13,TRBJ2-1,.,TGTGCCAGCAGTTTGGCCGGCGGGGATGAGCAGTTCTTC,CASSLAGGDEQFF
TRBV5-1,.,14,TRBJ2-2,TRBD1,TGCGCCAGCCGTCGACAGGGTACCACCGGGGAGCTGTTTTTT,CASRRQGTTGELFF
TRBV15,.,15,TRBJ1-5,.,TGTGCCACCAGCAGAGACGCCGGGACCAATCAGCCCCAGCATTTT,CATSRDAGTNQPQHF
TRBV18,.,14,TRBJ2-2,.,TGTGCCAGCTCACCGGTAACGAACACCGGGGAGCTGTTTTTT,CASSPVTNTGELFF
TRBV11-2,.,13,TRBJ2-3,.,TGTGCCAGCAGCTTAGCATCAACAGATACGCAGTATTTT,CASSLASTDTQYF
TRBV29-1,.,13,TRBJ2-5,TRBD2,TGCAGCGTTTGCGGCGGGGGGCAAGAGACCCAGTACTTC,CSVCGGGQETQYF
TRBV27,once,17,TRBJ2-7,TRBD2,TGTGCCAGCAGTCCCCCCCGGGGGGAGCGGGAGCACTACGAGCAGTACTTC,CASSPPRGEREHYEQYF
TRBV30,.,15,TRBJ1-3,.,TGTGCCTGGAGTCCCGCTGGATACTCTGGAAACACCATATATTTT,CAWSPAGYSGNTIYF
TRBV19,.,14,TRBJ2-1,.,TGTGCCAGTAGGGAGGCCACCTCCTACAATGAGCAGTTCTTC,CASREATSYNEQFF
TRBV29-1,.,15,TRBJ2-7,TRBD1,TGCAGCGTTTTCACTTCCGGACAGGGTCACTACGAGCAGTACTTC,CSVFTSGQGHYEQYF
TRBV7-9,.,15,TRBJ2-5,TRBD2,TGTGCCAGCAGCTTTACGGGACTAGCACAAGAGACCCAGTACTTC,CASSFTGLAQETQYF
TRBV4-1,.,16,TRBJ1-4,.,TGCGCCAGCAGCCAAGCATCGGCCGGTGGTAATGAAAAACTGTTTTTT,CASSQASAGGNEKLFF
TRBV11-3,.,15,TRBJ2-7,.,TGTGCCAGCAGCTTAGGACTAGACAGTTCCTACGAGCAGTACTTC,CASSLGLDSSYEQYF
TRBV11-2,few,16,TRBJ2-1,.,TGTGCCAGCAGCCAAGAGGCGGGCGGGAACTACAATGAGCAGTTCTTC,CASSQEAGGNYNEQFF
TRBV27,once,17,TRBJ2-1,TRBD1,TGTGCCAGCAGTGCGGGACAGGGTTACTGGGGCCCTAATGAGCAGTTCTTC,CASSAGQGYWGPNEQFF
TRBV7-3,.,16,TRBJ2-2,TRBD2,TGTGCCAGCAGCCCTCGAGCGGGAGCTGACACCGGGGAGCTGTTTTTT,CASSPRAGADTGELFF
TRBV4-1,.,17,TRBJ1-5,TRBD1,TGCGCCAGCAGCCAAGGATTCGGCAGGGGGAGCAATCAGCCCCAGCATTTT,CASSQGFGRGSNQPQHF
TRBV19,few,13,TRBJ2-1,.,TGTGCCAGTAGTGGGGGGTCCTACAATGAGCAGTTCTTC,CASSGGSYNEQFF
TRBV6-1,once,15,TRBJ2-3,TRBD1,TGTGCCAGCAGTGGCCGGGACAGGGTACCAGATACGCAGTATTTT,CASSGRDRVPDTQYF
TRBV4-1,.,14,TRBJ2-7,.,TGCGCCAGCAGCCATAGCTGGACGCCCTACGAGCAGTACTTC,CASSHSWTPYEQYF
TRBV5-1,.,16,TRBJ2-1,.,TGCGCCAGCAGCCCTACTAGCAGCACTTCCTACAATGAGCAGTTCTTC,CASSPTSSTSYNEQFF
TRBV27,.,14,TRBJ2-5,.,TGTGCCAGCAGTTTAGAGGGGGTTCCAGAGACCCAGTACTTC,CASSLEGVPETQYF
TRBV10-3,.,14,TRBJ2-1,TRBD2,TGTGCCATCAGTGTGACTAGCGTCTCAAATGAGCAGTTCTTC,CAISVTSVSNEQFF
TRBV10-1,.,15,TRBJ2-2,.,TGCGCCAGCAGTCAGAACCCAGCGAACACCGGGGAGCTGTTTTTT,CASSQNPANTGELFF
TRBV19,once,14,TRBJ2-7,.,TGTGCCAGTAGCGAAGGACTTGCCTTCTACGAGCAGTACTTC,CASSEGLAFYEQYF
TRBV13,.,18,TRBJ2-6,.,TGTGCCAGCAGCACATGGGGGGTTCTAGTACCTGGGGCCAACGTCCTGACTTTC,CASSTWGVLVPGANVLTF
TRBV19,.,14,TRBJ2-7,TRBD2,TGTGCCAGTAGTTCCGGCGGGAGGGGAACGGAGCAGTACTTC,CASSSGGRGTEQYF
TRBV28,.,16,TRBJ1-5,.,TGTGCCAGCAGCCCTACGACAGGCCTGAGCAATCAGCCCCAGCATTTT,CASSPTTGLSNQPQHF
TRBV6-6,.,12,TRBJ1-1,.,TGTGCCGGCAGCCAAGGGGTTTTTGAAGCTTTCTTT,CAGSQGVFEAFF
TRBV19,.,15,TRBJ2-2,.,TGTGCCAGTAGTATGGGGACCATGCTACCCGGGGAGCTGTTTTTT,CASSMGTMLPGELFF
TRBV18,.,15,TRBJ2-7,TRBD2,TGTGCCAGCTCCCAGGGACTAGCGGGAGTGTACGAGCAGTACTTC,CASSQGLAGVYEQYF
TRBV11-2,.,16,TRBJ2-2,TRBD2,TGTGCCAGCAGCTTATATAGCGGGAGAGACACCGGGGAGCTGTTTTTT,CASSLYSGRDTGELFF